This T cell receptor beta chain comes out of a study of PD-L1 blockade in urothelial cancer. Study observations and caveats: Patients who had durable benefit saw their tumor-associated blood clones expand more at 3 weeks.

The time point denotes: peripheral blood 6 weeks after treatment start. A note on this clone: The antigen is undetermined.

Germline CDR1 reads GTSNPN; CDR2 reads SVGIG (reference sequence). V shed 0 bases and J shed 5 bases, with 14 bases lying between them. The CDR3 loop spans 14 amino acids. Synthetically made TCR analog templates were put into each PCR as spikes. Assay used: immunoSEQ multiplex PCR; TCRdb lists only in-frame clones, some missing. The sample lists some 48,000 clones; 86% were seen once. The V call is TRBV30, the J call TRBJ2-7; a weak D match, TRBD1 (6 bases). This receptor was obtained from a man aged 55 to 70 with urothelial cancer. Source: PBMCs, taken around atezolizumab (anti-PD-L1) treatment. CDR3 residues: CAWSVVGRGHEQYF. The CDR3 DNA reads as TGTGCCTGGAGTGTAGTTGGCAGGGGACACGAGCAGTACTTC.